This record concerns one TCR beta chain sequence. What antigen it recognizes has not been identified. Base qualities are not recorded, but no much larger clone differs from it by a single base. The data derive from a study of cytomegalovirus exposure and HLA in healthy donors (dated 2017 in TCRdb). Background for the entire study: An earlier analysis of several hundred of the donors reported under 300 Gb of sequence data and some 110 million unique TCR beta sequences obtained from about 179 million T cells. About 300 gigabases of sequencing data and tens of millions of unique TCR sequences were included in an early release covering about 700 HLA-typed donors. Of the roughly 400 genotyped donors, 65% to 90% were placed in the genetic ancestry cluster associated with self-reported Caucasian donors. The study aimed to test whether signatures of past pathogen exposure could be identified by cataloging public T cell receptors. The T cell repertoires of 666 subjects were profiled by immunosequencing and related to cytomegalovirus serostatus. Along with the approximately 670-subject first cohort, a separate validation cohort of about 110 different subjects was used. To predict cytomegalovirus infection status, the study combined high-throughput TCR immunosequencing, statistical association of individual TCRs with disease status, and machine learning. In a later analysis, previously published TCR beta repertoires from 550 to 750 donors were re-analyzed and high-resolution HLA genotyping was added so that TCR occurrence patterns could be studied. Rather than using new phenotypic data, the later analysis identified candidate immune exposures from TCR beta sequences and from how often those sequences occurred across donors. To decide whether each TCR beta V gene segment behaved as functional or pseudogenic, an earlier analysis of some 580 of the donors relied on high-throughput TCR beta sequencing. Alongside the repertoire data, information on donor age, sex, ethnicity and CMV serostatus was compiled. A later genetic analysis used genome-wide SNP genotypes for about 55% of the 666 donors, treating that subset as a discovery cohort. Every repertoire in the discovery cohort had been generated on one and the same sequencing platform. Both class I and class II loci were covered by HLA typing, at four-digit resolution. Typing coverage differed by locus: A, B, C, DRB1 and DQB1 were typed in roughly 620-640 donors, DQA1 in 522, DPA1 in around 580, and DPB1 in just under 490. About five DR-DQ haplotypes were treated as single units for association and clustering because of strong linkage in the cohort. Across 398 genotyped donors of the cohort, an average of about 240,000 unique TCR beta nucleotide sequences per donor were sequenced, and roughly 18% of those sequences were non-productive. Results the study describes overall, beyond this receptor: The 87-base-pair reads could not distinguish some IMGT-functional V segments, including TRBV6-2 and TRBV6-3, so those segments were excluded. In vitro tests confirmed that a few of the cytomegalovirus-associated TCR beta chains recognize cytomegalovirus antigens. In a later analysis, several top co-occurrence clusters were reported to appear linked to parvovirus B19, influenza, CMV and Epstein-Barr virus. In this cohort, only TCR beta chains were sequenced, and detectable features were limited by the absence of alpha or paired-chain data. Most TCR sequences were seen in very few donors, while some public TCRs were found in many individuals. Most CMV-associated TCR beta chains appeared to be HLA-restricted in a later analysis, and the HLA associations seemed to be driven largely by CMV exposure. Linkage disequilibrium might explain the correlated functional status among segregating V segments, but an unknown experimental factor could not be excluded. Cytomegalovirus status was reported to be diagnosed by the classifier with high specificity and sensitivity in both the original and validation cohorts. Compared with the roughly 670-donor mean, donors in an Asian-associated ancestry cluster had fewer N-insertions in productive TCRs, according to a later genetic analysis. The only immune exposure information available for the cohort was CMV serostatus. A later analysis found that HLA-associated TCR beta chains were more clonally expanded and had lower generation probabilities than equally common non-associated chains. Strong co-occurrence of HLA alleles, especially DR and DQ, made assigning TCR associations to individual alleles difficult. A group of highly shared sequence variants was considered likely to be a technical artifact of the sequencing pipeline. Because HLA typing was unavailable for some donors at each locus, only the typed subset was used in association tests. In an earlier analysis of 450 to 750 of the donors, most TCR beta V segments appeared in productive rearrangements about 87% or about 30% of the time, broadly matching IMGT annotations. Roughly uniform sequencing depth across donors was assumed in presence/absence analyses, although this assumption may not hold. According to the authors, the approach could potentially be generalized to other disease states and immunological phenotypes. A further reported finding was that TCR beta sequences accurately predicted the HLA-A and HLA-B alleles for most subjects in the first cohort. V-gene and J-gene trimming of TCR beta chains was associated with a missense DCLRE1C variant in a later genetic analysis, and the association was replicated in an independent cohort. According to a later analysis, TCR association rates differed among HLA loci, with DRB1 alleles showing the most associated TCRs and HLA-C alleles showing the fewest. A later analysis associated 16,951 TCR beta sequences with specific HLA alleles at a false discovery rate of 0.05. Over 15 rarely observed V segments, including chromosome 9 orphons, were excluded from the earlier analysis of a few hundred of the donors because counts were too low. In the study, approximately 150 TCR beta chains were listed as associated with cytomegalovirus.

Here V drops 6 bases and J drops 6 bases, and the junction holds 7 bases not matched to any gene. The germline V gene supplies CDR1 SNHLY and CDR2 FYNNEI. The CDR3 covers 16 residues, taking in both the cysteine and the phenylalanine. Here the CDR3 DNA is all that survives: 48 bases in frame from base 1. The library was generated by the immunoSEQ multiplex PCR assay. For the multiplex PCR, a mixture combining 60 forward primers for TCR Vbeta segments and 13 reverse primers for TCR Jbeta segments was used. The CDR3 region of rearranged TCR beta genes was amplified from genomic DNA by a multiplex PCR assay. The amplified TCR beta libraries were sequenced on the Illumina HiSeq System as 87-base-pair reads. On the authors' methods: In a later analysis, 77 million or so unique TCR beta chains were counted across the 500 to 850 repertoires, and roughly 10 million of these chains were shared by at least two donors. To remove PCR and sequencing errors, raw reads were error-corrected and collapsed into unique sequences using a nearest-neighbor algorithm that merged closely related sequences. V, D and J gene segments were assigned by aligning CDR3 sequences to IMGT reference sequences. For a sequence to be retained, a match of at least six nucleotides was required to both a V gene segment and a J gene segment. Rearrangements were called productive when the CDR3 lacked stop codons and stayed in frame with V and J; all others were non-productive. CDR3 was defined according to IMGT convention as the region running from the second conserved V-encoded cysteine to the conserved J-encoded phenylalanine. The earlier analysis of about 500 of the donors excluded sequences that lacked an unambiguous match to a single V gene segment. In an earlier analysis of several hundred of the donors, V segments were called functional above 56.7% productive rearrangements and were called segregating when the between-donor standard deviation exceeded 5%. A statistical classification framework was developed to diagnose cytomegalovirus status using the catalog of TCR beta chain sequences. V and J gene assignment, in a later analysis, came from comparing TCR nucleotide sequences with IMGT/GENE-DB human TR gene sequences. In a later analysis, CDR3 sequences and most-parsimonious VDJ recombination scenarios were assigned using the TCRdist pipeline. In a later analysis, each TCR beta chain was defined by its CDR3 amino acid sequence together with its V-gene family, and reads without a unique V-gene family were excluded. In a later analysis, a few hundred highly shared, low-generation-probability nucleotide sequences were removed to address suspected cross-contamination and a sequencing artifact. In a later analysis, a clonal expansion index was calculated for each public chain from normalized within-repertoire ranks of inferred template counts. Generation probabilities in a later analysis came from a VDJ recombination model fitted to out-of-frame rearrangements, and those results were checked against IGoR. Hypergeometric tests were used in a later analysis to score TCR-TCR, TCR-HLA and TCR-CMV co-occurrence, with a repertoire-size bias correction applied to the TCR pairs. False discovery rates were estimated in a later analysis by permuting HLA or CMV assignments 20 times. In a later analysis, co-occurring TCRs were grouped using DBSCAN, with TCRdist sequence similarity added in when clustering inside HLA-allele-positive subsets. Repertoires with fewer than 30,000 or more than 120,000 public chains were left out of co-occurrence clustering, as were about 5 repertoires with anomalous nucleotide sharing. Entries here come from immuneACCESS through TCRdb and include only in-frame sequences with V and J called. Some clones fail to appear in such tables; in the studies checked, an unresolved V gene covers under half of the shortfall, and the cause of the remainder is unknown. V and J calls and clone size follow that table, whereas D and trimming were derived from the DNA. This sample comprises some 160,000 clones, around 78% of them detected only once. Together, the top ten hold 1.5% to 1.7% of the sample.

The cohort was made up of about 670 healthy bone marrow donors. At the time of sampling, every cohort member was nominally healthy, though immune exposures that went unrecorded were likely present. The donor tested CMV seronegative, placing the donor among the approximately 400 seronegative members of the cohort. A peripheral blood sample was provided by each donor, and peripheral blood mononuclear cells were used for TCR beta sequencing. Genomic DNA extraction from the blood cell samples was performed with the Qiagen DNeasy Blood Extraction Kit. The chain employs TRBV2 and TRBJ2-2; 13 bases in between match TRBD2. Specimen: PBMCs. The TCR was taken from a man aged 35 to 55 in good health and CMV-seronegative. The CDR3 protein: CASSRGTSGDPGELFF. The DNA sequence is TGTGCCAGCAGCCGAGGGACTAGCGGGGATCCCGGGGAGCTGTTTTTT.